These 21 T cell receptor beta chains originate from one sample sequenced in a study of blood T cell repertoires in COVID-19. The data were produced by immunoSEQ multiplex PCR, yet TCRdb's version contains in-frame clones alone and is incomplete. This sample has about 100,000 clones, with about 90% found just once. What was sequenced was peripheral blood. The receptors stem from a man aged 25-45 years in a cohort sampled during active COVID-19.

The chain carries TRBV3-1 (or the pseudogene TRBV3-2) and TRBJ1-3; no clear D gene. The CDR3 is 13 residues long. Trimming took off 1 base at V and 5 bases at J, with 6 bases between the two ends. CDR1 and CDR2 from the germline V gene are LGHDT and YNNKEL (reference sequence). In DNA, the CDR3 is TGTGCCAGCAGCCAAGCCGGTAGAAACACCATATATTTT. Its protein product is CASSQAGRNTIYF.

The rearrangement links TRBV30 to TRBJ1-5; D not certain. Germline-derived CDR1 and CDR2 are GTSNPN and SVGIG (reference sequence). CDR3 length: 18 residues. With 0 bases removed from V and 4 bases from J, the gap between germline ends came to 22 bases. CDR3 nucleotides: TGTGCCTGGAGTGTAGGTACATCTCTCCGAGGCAGTAATCAGCCCCAGCATTTT. Translation: CAWSVGTSLRGSNQPQHF.

This clone was observed once. This chain joins TRBV6-5 and TRBJ1-2; weak D call: TRBD1 (6 bases). CDR1 is MNHEY, CDR2 SVGAGI, per germline. CDR3 length equals 15 residues. Trimming left V 5 bases short and J 8 bases short, with 21 bases between. In nucleotides, the CDR3 is TGTGCCAGCAGTCGGGGGGGGGCGGGGCCTCGGGGCTACACCTTC. Protein: CASSRGGAGPRGYTF.

This clone was picked up one time. This sequence joins TRBV6-6 and TRBJ2-7; 11 nucleotides align to TRBD1. CDR1 and CDR2 (germline): MNHNY, SVGAGI (reference sequence). V trimming: 5 bases; J trimming: 1 base; junction bases outside the gene matches: 1. This CDR3 region has 14 residues. Written as DNA, the CDR3 is TGTGCCAGCAGTGGGACAGGGGGGTCCTACGAGCAGTACTTC. This gives the protein CASSGTGGSYEQYF.

The J gene is TRBJ2-1, the V gene TRBV28, with a weak D call TRBD1 (6 bases). CDR1 and CDR2 (germline): MDHEN, SYDVKM. The CDR3 sequence is 15 residues long. V was clipped by 7 bases and J by 7 bases, with 20 bases between them. CDR3 region: CASTPGTLGLNEQFF. DNA of the CDR3: TGTGCCAGCACACCCGGGACACTGGGTTTGAATGAGCAGTTCTTC.

This clone came up once. For the CDR3, the DNA is TGTGCCAGCAGTGACACAGGGGGCGGGTCCTACAATGAGCAGTTCTTC. Translation gives CASSDTGGGSYNEQFF. J is TRBJ2-1 and V is TRBV6-4, with 9 positions matching TRBD1. The V and J ends lost 2 bases and 1 base, in that order; junction bases with no gene match: 3. The germline V gene encodes CDR1 MRHNA and CDR2 SNTAGT. The CDR3 contains 16 residues.

Note on this clone: Other DNA sequences within the sample encode an identical CDR3. The V and J genes are TRBV29-1 and TRBJ1-1; 8 bases agree with TRBD1. This CDR3 region has 12 residues. The germline gives CDR1 SQVTM, CDR2 ANQGSEA. After removal of 6 bases from V and 4 bases from J, the junction contained 4 bases not matched to a gene. CDR3: CSVGTGGTEAFF. The CDR3 nucleotides are TGCAGCGTAGGAACAGGGGGCACTGAAGCTTTCTTT. The variable domain in full, with the rest retrieved from reference TRBV29-1 and TRBJ1-1, is SAVISQKPSRDICQRGTSLTIQCQVDSQVTMMFWYRQQPGQSLTLIATANQGSEATYESGFVIDKFPISRPNLTFSTLTVSNMSPEDSSIYLCSVGTGGTEAFFGQGTRLTVV.

V usage is TRBV7-2 and J usage is TRBJ2-3; TRBD2 matches 8 bases. Germline CDR1 and CDR2: SGHTA and FQGNSA. V trimming: 5 bases; J trimming: 7 bases; junction bases outside the gene matches: 17. This CDR3 region has 17 residues. CDR3 amino acids: CASSVGHGRGVLHTQYF. As DNA, the CDR3 is TGTGCCAGCAGCGTAGGGCATGGGCGGGGGGTTCTGCATACGCAGTATTTT.

V is TRBV15 and J is TRBJ2-5; D gene uncertain. This CDR3 comprises 14 residues. The V and J ends lost 0 bases and 0 bases respectively, with 5 bases between them. Germline V gives CDR1 LNHNV, CDR2 YYDKDF (reference sequence). The CDR3 nucleotides read TGTGCCACCAGCAGAGATGCGAACCAAGAGACCCAGTACTTC. Translating it yields CATSRDANQETQYF.

The chain combines TRBV10-2 with TRBJ2-3; 11 bases align to TRBD2. Germline values: CDR1 WSHSY, CDR2 SAAADI. Trimming cost V 6 bases and J 8 bases; bases outside gene matches: 7. The CDR3 runs 14 residues. CDR3 DNA sequence: TGCGCCAGCAGCGTAGCGGGGGGGCCGGGTACGCAGTATTTT. This gives the protein CASSVAGGPGTQYF.

This clone was picked up one time. V gene TRBV7-2 combines with J gene TRBJ2-7, with D perhaps TRBD2 (5 bases). This CDR3 is 13 amino acids long. Trimming shortened V by 1 base and J by 7 bases, and 11 bases separated the two germline ends. Germline values: CDR1 SGHTA, CDR2 FQGNSA. This CDR3 reads CASSLERGHEQYF. CDR3 bases: TGTGCCAGCAGCTTAGAACGGGGTCATGAGCAGTACTTC.

This clone was seen only once. This chain uses TRBV4-1 with TRBJ2-2; D possibly corresponds to TRBD2 (6 bases). CDR1 is MGHRA and CDR2 is YSYEKL in the germline V gene. The CDR3 runs 18 residues. Trimming cost V 4 bases and J 3 bases, with 21 bases left between them. The CDR3 loop reads CASSLGGALGLDTGELFF. The CDR3 nucleotides read TGCGCCAGCAGCCTGGGGGGAGCGCTAGGTTTAGACACCGGGGAGCTGTTTTTT.

The chain has TRBV5-5 and TRBJ1-5; possible D gene TRBD1, 6 bases. Per germline, CDR1 SGHKS and CDR2 YYEKEE (reference sequence). V was shortened by 1 base and J by 7 bases, with 12 bases between the two germline ends. This CDR3 is 14 amino acids long. The CDR3 sequence: CASSLYREEQPQHF. The DNA for the CDR3 is TGTGCCAGCAGCTTGTACAGGGAAGAGCAGCCCCAGCATTTT.

This chain links TRBV6-2 or TRBV6-3 with TRBJ1-5; 8 bases fit TRBD1. The CDR3 contains 14 residues. CDR1 and CDR2 from the germline V gene are MNHEY and SVGEGT. With V trimmed by 2 bases and J by 6 bases, 3 bases remained unmatched. CDR3 region: CASSYRQGSQPQHF. The CDR3 bases are TGTGCCAGCAGTTACCGACAGGGGAGTCAGCCCCAGCATTTT.

CDR3 protein: CAWSGDNKAKLFF. Written as DNA, the CDR3 is TGTGCCTGGAGTGGGGACAACAAAGCAAAACTGTTTTTT. The chain combines TRBV30 with TRBJ1-4; TRBD1 might be the D (6 bases). V dropped 1 base and J dropped 10 bases, with 13 bases sitting between them. In germline, CDR1 is GTSNPN, CDR2 SVGIG (reference sequence). The CDR3 covers 13 residues.

The chain is built from TRBV7-6 and TRBJ1-1, with a tentative D call TRBD1 (5 bases). The V end was cut by 5 bases, the J end by 6 bases, with 19 bases between. Looked up from germline, CDR1 is SGHVS and CDR2 is FNYEAQ. The CDR3 has 15 residues. The CDR3 is CASSAQQGSHAEAFF. The CDR3 DNA sequence: TGTGCCAGCAGCGCCCAGCAGGGTTCGCACGCTGAAGCTTTCTTT. The whole variable domain, filled in from reference TRBV7-6 and TRBJ1-1, reads GAGVSQSPRYKVTKRGQDVALRCDPISGHVSLYWYRQALGQGPEFLTYFNYEAQQDKSGLPNDRFSAERPEGSISTLTIQRTEQRDSAMYRCASSAQQGSHAEAFFGQGTRLTVV.

The J gene is TRBJ2-1, the V gene TRBV19; TRBD1 is a possible D gene (7 bases). The CDR3 extends over 14 amino acids. CDR1 LNHDA and CDR2 SQIVND come from the germline V gene (reference sequence). The germline V and J ends were trimmed by 3 bases and 7 bases, with 13 bases remaining between them. CDR3 region: CASSIPTGRNEQFF. The CDR3 coding sequence is TGTGCCAGTAGTATTCCGACAGGGAGGAATGAGCAGTTCTTC.

V is TRBV24-1 and J is TRBJ2-1; tentatively, D is TRBD1 (5 bases). V lost 0 bases and J 4 bases, leaving 9 bases between the germline ends. The CDR3 totals 15 residues. Germline-derived CDR1 and CDR2 are KGHDR and SFDVKD. CDR3 coding DNA: TGTGCCACCAGTGATTTGGGGGCGGAGTACAATGAGCAGTTCTTC. Its translation: CATSDLGAEYNEQFF.

The chain employs TRBV21-1 and TRBJ1-6; the table's D call TRBD1 went unverified against the DNA. TRBV21-1 is listed as a pseudogene. CDR3 length equals 16 residues. The CDR3 region has the DNA TGTGCCAGCAGCAAATATCTAGCAGGGGGTAATTCACCCCTCCACTTT. This gives the protein CASSKYLAGGNSPLHF.

The chain has TRBV12-3 or TRBV12-4 and TRBJ1-2; 11 bases fit TRBD1. This CDR3 is 13 amino acids long. Losses at the gene ends were 7 bases for V and 8 bases for J; bases not matched to a gene: 6. The CDR3 sequence is CASTGQGESGYTF. The CDR3 region has the DNA TGTGCCAGCACGGGACAGGGGGAAAGCGGCTACACCTTC.

CDR3 in DNA: TGTGCCAGCAGCCTATCGGGGGATCAGCCCCAGCATTTT. Amino acids: CASSLSGDQPQHF. The J gene is TRBJ1-5, the V gene TRBV7-2; D possibly corresponds to TRBD1 (5 bases). Germline loops: CDR1 SGHTA, CDR2 FQGNSA. The CDR3 loop spans 13 amino acids. V lost 5 bases and J 5 bases, leaving 10 bases between the germline ends. The whole variable domain, remainder taken from reference TRBV7-2 and TRBJ1-5, is GAGVSQSPSNKVTEKGKDVELRCDPISGHTALYWYRQSLGQGLEFLIYFQGNSAPDKSGLPSDRFSAERTGGSVSTLTIQRTQQEDSAVYLCASSLSGDQPQHFGDGTRLSIL.